The clone carrying this TCR beta chain was picked up a small number of times. As yet, its antigen is unknown. A unique molecular identifier was carried by every single TCR cDNA molecule. TCRdb re-called the 5' RACE reads with MiXCR, one entry per CDR3 protein. This table has roughly 16,000 distinct CDR3 sequences, almost 7% appearing once. The data were taken from a study of spatial heterogeneity in lung cancer. Points from the study as a whole: The estimated TCR-seq coverage of tumor T cells amounted to about 7% when looking at alpha chains and more than 11% when looking at beta chains. Higher tumor mutation counts went along with higher counts of expanded intratumoral alpha and beta TCRs.

CDR1 and CDR2 (germline): MGHRA, YSYEKL. V trimming: 0 bases; J trimming: 6 bases; junction bases outside the gene matches: 7. The CDR3 contains 16 residues. Time point described: sample taken at primary tumor resection. Samples came from about 72 TRACERx patients with untreated early-stage lung cancer. The TCR originated in a female donor with early-stage non-small cell lung cancer. The sample was lung tumor tissue, taken at surgery. The rearrangement uses TRBV4-1 and TRBJ2-2, with TRBD1 identical over 7 bases. The CDR3 region is CASSQDSHRGSGELFF. Written as DNA, the CDR3 is TGCGCCAGCAGCCAAGATTCACACAGGGGATCCGGGGAGCTGTTTTTT.